This T cell receptor (beta chain) was profiled in a study of blood T cell repertoires in COVID-19. Original processing methods: Estimated nucleated cell counts came from reference gene primer amplification. TCRdb's table, derived via immunoSEQ multiplex PCR, lists solely in-frame clones and lacks some. V and J calls and clone size are given by that table; D and trimming were obtained from the DNA. The repertoire holds around 180,000 clones, about 81% seen once, with approximately 12% in the top ten. Trimming left V 3 bases short and J 0 bases short, with 12 bases between. This CDR3 has 15 amino acids. CDR1 is SGHNT, CDR2 YYREEE, per germline (reference sequence).

This TCR was sampled from a woman of 80 years or more with COVID-19, enrolled during active disease. Sequenced: peripheral blood. This chain links TRBV5-4 with TRBJ1-1, with D hard to call. The DNA for the CDR3 is TGTGCCAGCAGCTGGGGAGTGGGTATGAACACTGAAGCTTTCTTT. Amino acid sequence: CASSWGVGMNTEAFF.